This T cell receptor (beta chain) stems from a study of long-term antiretroviral therapy in people with HIV. A word on this clone: The antigen is unknown.

There was at least one pre-ART PBMC sample for each donor, plus at least two post-ART PBMC samples. Cryopreserved PBMC samples of about 1-10 million cells were used for DNA extraction. With survey level as its setting, the immunoSEQ assay was v3.0. Only in-frame clones appear in the TCRdb table, and some are missing; sequencing was by immunoSEQ multiplex PCR. Altogether just under 40,000 clones are present, 86% being singletons, with the ten largest covering 3.9%. The CDR3 contains 14 residues. The ends lost 1 base at V and 3 bases at J; junction bases unmatched: 2. Germline loops: CDR1 SNHLY, CDR2 FYNNEI. Findings and caveats of the study: On ART adherence, viral resistance or therapy changes, no data were available. HIV repertoires spanned narrower CDR3 length ranges than controls.

The clonotype comes from a woman aged 18 to 35 with HIV. The sample consisted of unsorted PBMCs, taken just before starting antiretroviral therapy. The genes are TRBV2 and TRBJ2-5, with TRBD1 matching 7 bases. Here the CDR3 DNA reads TGTGCCAGCAGTGAAGACAGGGGAAAAGAGACCCAGTACTTC. Translating gives CASSEDRGKETQYF.